This T cell receptor (beta chain) was captured by sequencing in a study of cytomegalovirus exposure and HLA in healthy donors. This clone showed up just a few times. Antigen specificity is unknown. Study-level findings and limits: Some segments of the V type, notably TRBV6-2 and TRBV6-3, were excluded as indistinguishable. A later analysis found TCR association rates differed by HLA locus, highest for DRB1 and lowest for HLA-C. Sequence variants that were highly shared formed a cluster that was likely a sequencing artifact.

This CDR3 contains 13 residues. Germline V CDR1 and CDR2: MDHEN, SYDVKM. The V end was cut by 5 bases, the J end by 4 bases, with 11 bases between. The study ran its PCR with 60 Vbeta and 13 Jbeta primers. Generated by immunoSEQ multiplex PCR, the TCRdb table keeps only in-frame clones and is missing some. The sample consists of about 76,000 clones, around 84% of them appearing once. The sequence was obtained from a woman aged 40 to 50 in good health and CMV-seropositive. V usage is TRBV28 and J usage is TRBJ1-1; D is ambiguous. The sample taken for sequencing was PBMCs. CDR3 sequence reads: CASSPWAGTEAFF. For the CDR3, the DNA is TGTGCCAGCAGTCCCTGGGCCGGCACTGAAGCTTTCTTT. Together with reference TRBV28 and TRBJ1-1, the CDR3 gives the full variable domain: DVKVTQSSRYLVKRTGEKVFLECVQDMDHENMFWYRQDPGLGLRLIYFSYDVKMKEKGDIPEGYSVSREKKERFSLILESASTNQTSMYLCASSPWAGTEAFFGQGTRLTVV.